This T cell receptor beta chain is from a study of regulatory T cells in long-lasting Graves disease. This clonotype was counted between two and nine times. This CDR3 is 14 amino acids long. V lost 7 bases and J 5 bases, leaving 15 bases between the germline ends. Germline V gene lookup returns CDR1 MNHEY and CDR2 SVGEGT. The time point was: persistent/refractory GD, antithyroid drugs over 5 years with positive TRAb. PBMC RNA served as the TCR library source. Patients of an endocrinology department in Xi'an, China, were included. According to the study, TCR beta libraries were built with iRepertoire HTBI primers and CDR3-region Arm-PCR. TCRdb used MiXCR to reprocess the multiplex PCR reads, holding one entry per CDR3 protein. The sample lists roughly 450,000 distinct CDR3 sequences; less than 25% were seen once.

The receptor's source is a female donor with Graves disease. The genes are TRBV6-2 or TRBV6-3 and TRBJ1-5; TRBD1 might be the D (6 bases). Here the sequenced sample was peripheral blood mononuclear cells (PBMCs), taken when the disease was refractory, from a patient treated with antithyroid drugs. CDR3 nucleotide sequence: TGTGCCAGCATCAAAGGACAGTTTGATCAGCCCCAGCATTTT. Translating it yields CASIKGQFDQPQHF.